One sample yielded the 11 T cell receptor beta chains listed below, sequenced in a study of blood T cell repertoires in COVID-19. Sequencing was performed with immunoSEQ multiplex PCR; in TCRdb, only in-frame clones are kept and a portion is missing. The data show approximately 200,000 clones, around four fifths seen once. Sequencing was performed on peripheral blood. These receptor sequences come from a woman in her sixties or seventies who had recovered from COVID-19.

The chain is built from TRBV30 and TRBJ1-1; D gene uncertain. The CDR3 is 12 residues long. The V end was cut by 7 bases, the J end by 1 base, with 10 bases between. Germline V gene lookup returns CDR1 GTSNPN and CDR2 SVGIG (reference sequence). This CDR3 is CASFYRNTEAFF. The CDR3 nucleotides are TGTGCCTCTTTTTATAGGAACACTGAAGCTTTCTTT.

This clone was picked up a small number of times. The chain employs TRBV2 and TRBJ2-4; D unresolved. The CDR3 length is 14 residues. Germline V gene lookup returns CDR1 SNHLY and CDR2 FYNNEI. V was clipped by 4 bases and J by 1 base, with 8 bases between them. CDR3 DNA sequence: TGTGCCAGCAGTGCTGCAGCGGCCAAAAACATTCAGTACTTC. This codes for CASSAAAAKNIQYF.

The rearrangement joins TRBV5-4 to TRBJ1-3, with D maybe TRBD1 (5 bases). This CDR3 has 14 residues. Trimming removed 3 bases at V and 1 base at J, with 8 bases between. CDR1 and CDR2 from the germline V gene are SGHNT and YYREEE (reference sequence). CDR3 residues: CASSSQGSGNTIYF. DNA of the CDR3: TGTGCCAGCAGCTCCCAGGGTTCTGGAAACACCATATATTTT.

This clone has just one count. The chain uses TRBV5-1 and TRBJ1-2; no reliable D call. The CDR3 has 13 residues. V lost 2 bases and J 2 bases, leaving 7 bases between the germline ends. CDR1 and CDR2 from the germline V gene are SGHRS and YFSETQ. The CDR3 DNA reads as TGCGCCAGCAGCTTACAAATAAACTATGGCTACACCTTC. This codes for CASSLQINYGYTF.

The chain joins TRBV7-2 to TRBJ2-7; TRBD2 agrees at 11 bases. CDR3 length equals 16 residues. Trimming took 3 bases from V and 0 from J; bases not matched to a gene: 4. The germline V gene has CDR1 SGHTA and CDR2 FQGNSA. The CDR3: CASSFSGGVSSYEQYF. For the CDR3, the DNA is TGTGCCAGCAGCTTTAGCGGGGGGGTGAGCTCCTACGAGCAGTACTTC. The full variable domain, with the rest looked up from reference TRBV7-2 and TRBJ2-7, is GAGVSQSPSNKVTEKGKDVELRCDPISGHTALYWYRQSLGQGLEFLIYFQGNSAPDKSGLPSDRFSAERTGGSVSTLTIQRTQQEDSAVYLCASSFSGGVSSYEQYFGPGTRLTVT.

The chain employs TRBV7-3 and TRBJ1-1; the D gene is possibly TRBD1 (5 bases). The V and J ends lost 2 bases and 3 bases respectively, with 10 bases between them. The CDR3 is 14 amino acids. Germline assignment: CDR1 SGHTA and CDR2 FQGTGA. The CDR3 DNA sequence: TGTGCCAGCAGCTTACTGGCCAGGGACACTGAAGCTTTCTTT. Residues: CASSLLARDTEAFF.

This chain joins TRBV6-6 and TRBJ2-7, with TRBD1 as a possible D gene (6 bases). Trimming took 7 bases from V and 6 from J, leaving 19 bases between them. Germline CDR1 is MNHNY and CDR2 is SVGAGI (reference sequence). This CDR3 has 14 amino acids. Here the CDR3 reads CASISGTIFGEQYF. The CDR3 nucleotides are TGTGCCAGCATATCCGGGACAATTTTTGGCGAGCAGTACTTC.

This clone was recorded only once. This chain joins TRBV7-8 and TRBJ1-5; D unclear. Trimming left V 2 bases short and J 2 bases short, with 13 bases between. CDR1 and CDR2 (germline): SGHVS, FQNEAQ. The CDR3 length is 16 residues. The CDR3 sequence is CASSLWRGKGNQPQHF. The CDR3 nucleotides are TGTGCCAGCAGCTTATGGCGAGGGAAGGGCAATCAGCCCCAGCATTTT.

The J gene is TRBJ2-3, the V gene TRBV21-1; TRBD1 is taken as the D call from the table, unchecked against the DNA. TRBV21-1 is assigned pseudogene status. The length of the CDR3 is 17 residues. CDR3 nucleotide sequence: TGTGCCAGCAGCAAAGCGAAGACAGGGGGCGAAGCAGATACGCAGTATTTT. This translates into CASSKAKTGGEADTQYF.

V gene TRBV10-1 combines with J gene TRBJ2-2; 8 bases fit TRBD2. Germline CDR1 is WNHNN and CDR2 is SYGVQD (reference sequence). The CDR3 spans 15 residues. Trimming at V came to 6 bases and at J to 5 bases, leaving 8 bases not matched to a gene. In DNA, the CDR3 is TGCGCCAGCAGCCCGGGGGGGGAGCCAACCGGGGAGCTGTTTTTT. Translating it yields CASSPGGEPTGELFF.

The chain employs TRBV7-2 and TRBJ1-2, with TRBD1 identical over 9 bases. Trimming took 5 bases from V and 4 from J; bases not matched to a gene: 14. This CDR3 has 17 residues. Germline V gene lookup returns CDR1 SGHTA and CDR2 FQGNSA. CDR3 in DNA: TGTGCCAGCAGCCCCCAACAGGGGGCCAAAACTACCTATGGCTACACCTTC. Residues: CASSPQQGAKTTYGYTF. The entire variable domain, with the rest obtained from reference TRBV7-2 and TRBJ1-2, is as follows: GAGVSQSPSNKVTEKGKDVELRCDPISGHTALYWYRQSLGQGLEFLIYFQGNSAPDKSGLPSDRFSAERTGGSVSTLTIQRTQQEDSAVYLCASSPQQGAKTTYGYTFGSGTRLTVV.